One sample yielded the 24 T cell receptor beta chains listed below, sequenced in a study of T cell repertoires in cytomegalovirus infection. Their antigen targets remain unknown. TCRdb re-called the reads through MiXCR, storing one row per CDR3 protein. The sample yields 200,000 or so distinct CDR3 sequences, around two fifths seen once. The material was CD8+ T cells from cultured PBMCs, obtained from culture after CMV antigen stimulation. Receptors were obtained from a human donor in good health (CMV status not recorded). Some clones in this sample may be carry-over from other donors' samples.

The chain combines TRBV11-2 with TRBJ2-5; D is unclear. Germline V gene lookup returns CDR1 SGHAT and CDR2 FQNNGV. Trimming removed 4 bases from V and 5 bases from J, with 17 bases in between. The CDR3 covers 15 residues. This CDR3 is CASSSRREMGETQYF. CDR3 nucleotide sequence: TGTGCCAGCAGCTCAAGAAGGGAAATGGGGGAGACCCAGTACTTC.

The V call is TRBV28, the J call TRBJ2-7; 7 bases match TRBD2. Unmatched junction bases numbered 15, after V lost 4 bases and J lost 12 bases. Looked up from germline, CDR1 is MDHEN and CDR2 is SYDVKM. The CDR3 consists of 14 residues. CDR3 in amino acids: CASSSRGDGRPGYF. CDR3 nucleotide sequence: TGTGCCAGCAGTTCCCGGGGGGACGGTCGACCTGGGTACTTC.

The chain recombines TRBV7-9 with TRBJ1-2; no definite D call. This CDR3 spans 13 amino acids. The germline gives CDR1 SEHNR, CDR2 FQNEAQ (reference sequence). V lost 1 base to trimming and J lost 2 bases, with 5 bases between them. The CDR3 region has the DNA TGTGCCAGCAGCTTAGTGGTCAACTATGGCTACACCTTC. Protein product: CASSLVVNYGYTF.

The table lists this clonotype with a few counts. The rearrangement joins TRBV11-2 to TRBJ1-1, with D possibly being TRBD1 (5 bases). The V gene lost 4 bases and the J gene lost 0 bases, with 18 bases spanning the gap. The CDR3 sequence is 17 residues long. CDR1 is SGHAT and CDR2 is FQNNGV in the germline V gene. The CDR3 DNA reads as TGTGCCAGCAGCTCCTGGAAGGGACCCCATGTGAACACTGAAGCTTTCTTT. This codes for CASSSWKGPHVNTEAFF.

The chain couples TRBV7-9 to TRBJ1-5; D is undetermined. CDR1 and CDR2 (germline): SEHNR, FQNEAQ (reference sequence). V was shortened by 6 bases and J by 7 bases, with 16 bases between the two germline ends. The CDR3 runs to 14 residues. DNA for the CDR3: TGTGCCAGCAGTTTCCCGGGGAAATACCAGCCCCAGCATTTT. Translation: CASSFPGKYQPQHF.

The chain employs TRBV19 and TRBJ2-1, with D possibly matching TRBD2 (6 bases). The V and J ends lost 7 bases and 3 bases respectively, with 22 bases between them. This CDR3 is 17 amino acids long. Per germline, CDR1 LNHDA and CDR2 SQIVND (reference sequence). In nucleotides, the CDR3 is TGTGCCAGTACCACCGCCTCGAGGAGGGCTTTCTACAATGAGCAGTTCTTC. Protein sequence: CASTTASRRAFYNEQFF.

The chain is built from TRBV7-9 and TRBJ1-1; tentatively, D is TRBD1 (6 bases). Germline CDR1 and CDR2: SEHNR and FQNEAQ (reference sequence). Trimming cost V 5 bases and J 5 bases, with 18 bases left between them. This CDR3 has 15 residues. As DNA, the CDR3 is TGTGCCAGCAGCCAGAGTAACAGGGTCAGGACTGAAGCTTTCTTT. Translating it yields CASSQSNRVRTEAFF.

The chain links TRBV7-8 to TRBJ2-1; 8 bases fit TRBD2. The CDR3 is made up of 15 amino acids. V lost 1 base, J lost 4 bases, and 3 bases stayed unmatched. Germline V CDR1 and CDR2: SGHVS, FQNEAQ. The CDR3 here is CASSLEAGGYNEQFF. In DNA, the CDR3 is TGTGCCAGCAGCTTAGAGGCGGGAGGATACAATGAGCAGTTCTTC.

The J gene is TRBJ2-7, the V gene TRBV5-6; TRBD1 matches at 8 bases. This CDR3 contains 14 residues. With 4 bases clipped from V and 3 bases from J, the junction kept 6 bases outside the gene matches. CDR1 is SGHDT and CDR2 is YYEEEE in the germline V gene. The CDR3 here is CASSIWTGYYEQYF. As DNA, the CDR3 is TGTGCCAGCAGCATTTGGACAGGGTACTACGAGCAGTACTTC. The full variable domain, in which reference TRBV5-6 and TRBJ2-7 provide the parts outside the CDR3, is DAGVTQSPTHLIKTRGQQVTLRCSPKSGHDTVSWYQQALGQGPQFIFQYYEEEERQRGNFPDRFSGHQFPNYSSELNVNALLLGDSALYLCASSIWTGYYEQYFGPGTRLTVT.

The chain carries TRBV5-1 and TRBJ1-1; no firm D call. Germline CDR1 reads SGHRS; CDR2 reads YFSETQ. This CDR3 spans 14 amino acids. The germline V and J ends were trimmed by 2 bases and 1 base, with 9 bases remaining between them. The CDR3 here is CASSFRNGNTEAFF. In DNA, the CDR3 is TGCGCCAGCAGCTTTAGAAACGGGAACACTGAAGCTTTCTTT.

This sequence joins TRBV7-9 and TRBJ1-5, with D perhaps TRBD1 (5 bases). CDR3 length: 14 residues. V was clipped by 5 bases and J by 5 bases, with 13 bases between them. In germline, CDR1 is SEHNR, CDR2 FQNEAQ (reference sequence). The CDR3 sequence is CASSGGAAHQPQHF. The CDR3 nucleotides read TGTGCCAGCAGCGGCGGGGCCGCTCATCAGCCCCAGCATTTT.

The V gene is TRBV6-1, the J gene TRBJ2-7; the match to TRBD2 covers 11 bases. The V and J ends lost 6 bases and 0 bases, in that order; junction bases with no gene match: 7. The germline V gene encodes CDR1 MNHNS and CDR2 SASEGT. This CDR3 is 16 amino acids long. The CDR3 region is CASRTGLAGFSYEQYF. The CDR3 DNA sequence: TGTGCCAGCAGGACCGGACTAGCGGGCTTCTCCTACGAGCAGTACTTC.

The genes are TRBV4-1 and TRBJ1-1, with TRBD1 matching 8 bases. V lost 2 bases and J lost 4; bases outside the gene matches: 6. The CDR3 spans 15 residues. CDR1 MGHRA and CDR2 YSYEKL come from the germline V gene. The CDR3 nucleotides read TGCGCCAGCAGCCAAAATGACAGGGGAGTCACTGAAGCTTTCTTT. It yields the protein CASSQNDRGVTEAFF.

The rearrangement links TRBV19 to TRBJ2-7; tentative D call: TRBD2 (6 bases). From germline, CDR1 is LNHDA and CDR2 SQIVND (reference sequence). Trimming stripped 1 base from V and 8 bases from J, with 21 bases between. The CDR3 loop spans 16 amino acids. The CDR3 nucleotides read TGTGCCAGTAGTATAGGCAACGCGGGACCCCCCATGAAGCAGTACTTC. It yields the protein CASSIGNAGPPMKQYF.

The gene calls are TRBV13 and TRBJ2-1; D gene ambiguous. The CDR3 totals 14 residues. Germline CDR1 and CDR2: PRHDT and FYEKMQ (reference sequence). Trimming shortened V by 3 bases and J by 8 bases, and 14 bases separated the two germline ends. The DNA for the CDR3 is TGTGCCAGCAGCTTCGGGCCCACCGAAGATGAGCAGTTCTTC. Its protein is CASSFGPTEDEQFF.

Only a few counts were recorded for this clonotype. The genes are TRBV5-5 and TRBJ2-1; D possibly corresponds to TRBD2 (6 bases). Trimming removed 6 bases at V and 2 bases at J, with 24 bases between. The CDR3 has 18 amino acids. Germline lookup yields CDR1 SGHKS and CDR2 YYEKEE (reference sequence). In nucleotides, the CDR3 is TGTGCCAGCATCACCCCTCGCCCGGCGGAGGGGCCCTACAATGAGCAGTTCTTC. Translated: CASITPRPAEGPYNEQFF.

The gene calls are TRBV27 and TRBJ2-5, with 7 bases fitting TRBD1. Trimming removed 5 bases from V and 4 bases from J; junction bases left unmatched: 4. This CDR3 spans 13 amino acids. Germline V lookup: CDR1 MNHEY, CDR2 SMNVEV (reference sequence). As DNA, the CDR3 is TGTGCCAGCAGTCCGTGGGACAGAGAGACCCAGTACTTC. It yields the protein CASSPWDRETQYF.

The V gene is TRBV14, the J gene TRBJ1-1; D gene uncertain. The CDR3 has 14 amino acids. The germline V gene encodes CDR1 SGHDN and CDR2 FVKESK. V was shortened by 1 base and J by 0 bases, with 6 bases between the two germline ends. The CDR3 DNA follows: TGTGCCAGCAGCCAAGGGCGGTTGAACACTGAAGCTTTCTTT. Its translation is CASSQGRLNTEAFF.

This clonotype came up once. The rearrangement links TRBV28 to TRBJ1-2, with D uncertain. This CDR3 has 13 residues. Trimming shortened V by 2 bases and J by 9 bases, and 13 bases separated the two germline ends. CDR1 and CDR2 from the germline V gene are MDHEN and SYDVKM. In DNA, the CDR3 is TGTGCCAGCAGTTTAATCGAGGGAGGGAGCTACACCTTC. Its protein product is CASSLIEGGSYTF.

With regard to this clonotype: A junction boundary mismatches the germline segment, possibly from a read error. V and J are TRBV14 and TRBJ2-7; tentative D call: TRBD2 (6 bases). The CDR3 is 13 amino acids. Germline CDR1 reads SGHDN; CDR2 reads FVKESK. The CDR3 sequence is CDSSQGRSYVQYF. Here the CDR3 DNA reads TGTGACAGCAGTCAAGGGAGGTCTTACGTGCAGTACTTC. The whole variable domain, remainder taken from reference TRBV14 and TRBJ2-7, is EAGVTQFPSHSVIEKGQTVTLRCDPISGHDNLYWYRRVMGKEIKFLLHFVKESKQDESGMPNNRFLAERTGGTYSTLKVQPAELEDSGVYFCDSSQGRSYVQYFGPGTRLTVT.

This clonotype has more than one count but fewer than ten. V gene TRBV12-3 or TRBV12-4 combines with J gene TRBJ1-1, with D possibly being TRBD1 (6 bases). V was clipped by 2 bases and J by 1 base, with 11 bases between them. CDR3 size: 15 residues. The CDR3 region has the DNA TGTGCCAGCAGTTTACCTTCGACAGGGAACACTGAAGCTTTCTTT. As protein: CASSLPSTGNTEAFF.

This clonotype was detected a few times. This chain's CDR3 is CASRPYQSSEAFF. In nucleotides, the CDR3 is TGTGCCAGTAGACCCTATCAATCGTCTGAAGCTTTCTTT. V is TRBV28 and J is TRBJ1-1; unclear D gene. The CDR3 runs to 13 residues. Trimming pared 9 bases from V and 6 bases from J, leaving 17 bases between. Germline V gene data show CDR1 as MDHEN and CDR2 as SYDVKM.

The chain recombines TRBV12-3 or TRBV12-4 with TRBJ1-3; D call uncertain. V lost 7 bases and J lost 0, with 28 bases in between. This CDR3 contains 20 residues. Here the CDR3 reads CASKLVRDLIVSSSGNTIYF. The CDR3 bases are TGTGCCAGCAAGCTTGTGAGAGACCTAATCGTGTCAAGCTCTGGAAACACCATATATTTT.

This clonotype has at least ten counts. The gene calls are TRBV7-2 and TRBJ1-2; D is ambiguous. This CDR3 has 14 amino acids. Germline V lookup: CDR1 SGHTA, CDR2 FQGNSA. V shed 4 bases and J shed 4 bases, with 13 bases lying between them. This CDR3 reads CASSSGLLLYGYTF. In nucleotides, the CDR3 is TGTGCCAGCAGCTCCGGACTCCTCCTCTATGGCTACACCTTC.